Below are 18 T cell receptor beta chains sequenced from a single sample in a study of early T cells in non-severe SARS-CoV-2 infection (dated by TCRdb to about 2021). Library preparation used 5' RACE. For sequencing, a NextSeq 500 was employed. TCRdb reprocessing: public reads trimmed at Q25 with fastp, clones called with MiXCR, in-frame beta chains kept. When rows share a CDR3 protein, they turn into one entry using the most common DNA and genes. This sample holds about 90,000 distinct CDR3 sequences; 10% to 15% were observed only once. Jointly, the top ten make up around 4.3% of the sample. The specimen comprised whole blood, sampled at baseline. These receptors originate from an adult who was a healthcare worker with PCR-confirmed SARS-CoV-2 infection or an uninfected control (not recorded which).

The genes are TRBV5-1 and TRBJ1-1, with TRBD1 matching over 12 bases. This CDR3 has 16 amino acids. The V segment lost 4 bases and the J segment 3 bases; nucleotides outside the gene matches: 7. Germline V gene data show CDR1 as SGHRS and CDR2 as YFSETQ. In nucleotides, the CDR3 is TGCGCCAGCAGCAAGGGACAGGGGGCTAAGGACACTGAAGCTTTCTTT. It yields the protein CASSKGQGAKDTEAFF.

This chain links TRBV10-3 with TRBJ1-4; 8 bases map to TRBD1. Losses at the gene ends were 4 bases for V and 6 bases for J; bases not matched to a gene: 7. This CDR3 region has 15 residues. Looked up from germline, CDR1 is ENHRY and CDR2 is SYGVKD. CDR3 region: CAISGVQGGDEKLFF. For the CDR3, the DNA is TGTGCCATCAGTGGCGTACAGGGGGGCGATGAAAAACTGTTTTTT.

This clonotype was detected a few times. This rearrangement joins TRBV12-3 or TRBV12-4 to TRBJ2-6; D call uncertain. V was shortened by 4 bases and J by 2 bases, with 12 bases between the two germline ends. The CDR3 extends over 16 amino acids. CDR3 coding DNA: TGTGCCAGCAGTTCGGGCGTTTTGGCTGGGGCCAACGTCCTGACTTTC. Its translation is CASSSGVLAGANVLTF.

This clonotype turned up a few times. The genes are TRBV28 and TRBJ2-4, with unresolved D. The CDR3 runs to 15 residues. The germline V gene encodes CDR1 MDHEN and CDR2 SYDVKM. The V and J ends lost 6 bases and 1 base respectively, with 13 bases between them. In DNA, the CDR3 is TGTGCCAGCAGCTCGCCTGGGGTCGCCAAAAACATTCAGTACTTC. It is translated as CASSSPGVAKNIQYF.

This clonotype showed up many times. The chain links TRBV20-1 to TRBJ2-7, with TRBD2 identical over 11 bases. Germline values: CDR1 DFQATT, CDR2 SNEGSKA (reference sequence). Unmatched junction bases numbered 5, after V lost 0 bases and J lost 4 bases. The CDR3 runs to 15 residues. Written as DNA, the CDR3 is TGCAGTGCTAGAGATCCAACTAGCGGGAGATACGAGCAGTACTTC. Translating gives CSARDPTSGRYEQYF.

V and J are TRBV7-8 and TRBJ2-7, with D possibly matching TRBD1 (6 bases). Per germline, CDR1 SGHVS and CDR2 FQNEAQ. Trimming took off 4 bases at V and 2 bases at J, with 12 bases between the two ends. This CDR3 is 14 amino acids long. CDR3 sequence: CASSSRGSAYEQYF. As DNA, the CDR3 is TGTGCCAGCAGCTCCAGGGGATCTGCCTACGAGCAGTACTTC.

This clonotype came up many times. The chain employs TRBV19 and TRBJ2-7; D not certain. The germline V gene encodes CDR1 LNHDA and CDR2 SQIVND (reference sequence). This CDR3 has 11 amino acids. The V end was cut by 7 bases, the J end by 5 bases, with 9 bases between. The CDR3 DNA reads TGTGCCAGTAAGCGAGGCCACGAGCAGTACTTC. Translation: CASKRGHEQYF.

This clonotype was recorded a few times. An end of the junction differs from the germline gene, which may be a read error. The V gene is TRBV7-6, the J gene TRBJ2-1, with TRBD2 matching over 9 bases. Germline values: CDR1 SGHVS, CDR2 FNYEAQ. The CDR3 is 17 amino acids. The DNA for the CDR3 is TGCGCCAGCAGCCGAACTCCCGGGACTAGCCCACACAATGAGCAGTTCTTC. It translates to CASSRTPGTSPHNEQFF.

V is TRBV11-2 and J is TRBJ1-3; 10 nucleotides match TRBD1. Looked up from germline, CDR1 is SGHAT and CDR2 is FQNNGV. The length of the CDR3 is 15 residues. Trimming removed 5 bases from V and 0 bases from J; junction bases left unmatched: 1. The CDR3 sequence: CASSRTGGSGNTIYF. The CDR3 DNA sequence: TGTGCCAGCAGCCGGACAGGGGGCTCTGGAAACACCATATATTTT.

The chain is built from TRBV19 and TRBJ2-3; possibly TRBD1 for D (5 bases). This CDR3 region has 12 residues. With 5 bases removed from V and 4 bases from J, the gap between germline ends came to 7 bases. CDR1 LNHDA and CDR2 SQIVND come from the germline V gene (reference sequence). The DNA for the CDR3 is TGTGCCAGTAGTCAGGGTCCAGATACGCAGTATTTT. Protein sequence: CASSQGPDTQYF.

The table lists this clonotype with a few counts. V is TRBV7-6 and J is TRBJ2-7; 8 bases agree with TRBD2. V was pared by 2 bases and J by 0 bases, with 12 bases of the junction left unmatched. The CDR3 runs to 18 residues. CDR1 is SGHVS and CDR2 is FNYEAQ in the germline V gene. The CDR3 coding sequence is TGTGCCAGCAGCTTACGGCCACTAGCGGAGGGCTTCTCCTACGAGCAGTACTTC. This encodes CASSLRPLAEGFSYEQYF. The whole variable domain, remainder taken from reference TRBV7-6 and TRBJ2-7, is GAGVSQSPRYKVTKRGQDVALRCDPISGHVSLYWYRQALGQGPEFLTYFNYEAQQDKSGLPNDRFSAERPEGSISTLTIQRTEQRDSAMYRCASSLRPLAEGFSYEQYFGPGTRLTVT.

The table lists this clonotype with a few counts. V and J are TRBV14 and TRBJ2-7; D unresolved. The CDR3 extends over 14 amino acids. Trimming shortened V by 6 bases and J by 0 bases, and 12 bases separated the two germline ends. Germline CDR1 reads SGHDN; CDR2 reads FVKESK. CDR3 bases: TGTGCCAGCAGTCGTAAAGCCCGCTCCTACGAGCAGTACTTC. Translation gives CASSRKARSYEQYF.

This clonotype has a handful of counts. The V call is TRBV12-3 or TRBV12-4, the J call TRBJ2-2; D is unclear. The CDR3 has 14 residues. Trimming shortened V by 6 bases and J by 0 bases, and 8 bases separated the two germline ends. CDR3 residues: CASSPRTNTGELFF. The DNA for the CDR3 is TGTGCCAGCAGCCCCCGTACGAACACCGGGGAGCTGTTTTTT.

This clonotype has a count of ten or more. The chain carries TRBV13 and TRBJ2-3; maybe TRBD2 (6 bases). Per germline, CDR1 PRHDT and CDR2 FYEKMQ (reference sequence). CDR3 size: 15 residues. The V end was cut by 5 bases, the J end by 9 bases, with 21 bases between. CDR3 coding DNA: TGTGCCAGCAGCGCCCGGGGACTGGCCGCCGTCACGCAGTATTTT. This translates into CASSARGLAAVTQYF.

This clonotype was seen more than once but under ten times. This chain uses TRBV20-1 with TRBJ2-7, with TRBD2 matching over 8 bases. Germline values: CDR1 DFQATT, CDR2 SNEGSKA (reference sequence). J was trimmed by 4 bases and V by 4 bases; bases with no gene match: 6. The CDR3 spans 13 residues. CDR3 in DNA: TGCAGTGCTACTGAGGGACTAGTATACGAGCAGTACTTC. Protein product: CSATEGLVYEQYF.

This clonotype was recorded at least ten times. The chain has TRBV30 and TRBJ2-1, with 7 nucleotides matching TRBD2. Germline V gene lookup returns CDR1 GTSNPN and CDR2 SVGIG (reference sequence). Losses at the gene ends were 3 bases for V and 8 bases for J; bases not matched to a gene: 7. CDR3 length: 13 residues. CDR3 residues: CAWSLQREDEQFF. Here the CDR3 DNA reads TGTGCCTGGAGCCTTCAGCGGGAAGATGAGCAGTTCTTC.

The V and J genes are TRBV7-9 and TRBJ1-5; TRBD1 matches at 10 bases. The CDR3 has 15 residues. Germline V gene data show CDR1 as SEHNR and CDR2 as FQNEAQ (reference sequence). With V trimmed by 5 bases and J by 3 bases, 4 bases remained unmatched. The CDR3 region has the DNA TGTGCCAGCAGCGCCGGGACAGGGGTCAATCAGCCCCAGCATTTT. Amino acids: CASSAGTGVNQPQHF.

This clonotype was picked up many times. The V call is TRBV3-1, the J call TRBJ2-1, with 13 bases matching TRBD2. CDR3 length equals 16 residues. The germline CDR1 and CDR2 sequences are LGHDT and YNNKEL (reference sequence). V gave up 1 base and J gave up 9 bases; unmatched junction bases: 6. The CDR3 here is CASSQGTSGGPGEQFF. As DNA, the CDR3 is TGTGCCAGCAGCCAAGGGACTAGCGGGGGCCCGGGTGAGCAGTTCTTC.